This paragraph covers one T cell receptor (beta chain) sequence. The method was immunoSEQ multiplex PCR; TCRdb's version includes in-frame clones alone and lacks a portion of them. The table records 300,000 to 350,000 clones, approximately 86% of them present only once. Participants were aged about 18 to 95 years, lived in 24 US areas, and enrolled virtually. Membership in each cohort depended on participant-reported clinical history. The data derive from a study of blood T cell repertoires in COVID-19. Study overall: COVID-19 samples collected from the United States, Italy and Spain covered acute and convalescent phases.

CDR1 and CDR2 from the germline V gene are SGHTS and YDEGEE. This CDR3 is built from 15 residues. J lost 6 bases, V lost 6 bases, and 12 bases had no gene match. Sequenced: PBMCs or T cells enriched from blood (not recorded which). The gene calls are TRBV5-8 and TRBJ2-7; 10 positions agree with TRBD1. The sequence derives from a woman aged 40-49 years with acute COVID-19. CDR3 loop: CASILSGTGVREQYF. DNA for the CDR3: TGTGCCAGCATACTATCCGGGACAGGGGTTCGCGAGCAGTACTTC.